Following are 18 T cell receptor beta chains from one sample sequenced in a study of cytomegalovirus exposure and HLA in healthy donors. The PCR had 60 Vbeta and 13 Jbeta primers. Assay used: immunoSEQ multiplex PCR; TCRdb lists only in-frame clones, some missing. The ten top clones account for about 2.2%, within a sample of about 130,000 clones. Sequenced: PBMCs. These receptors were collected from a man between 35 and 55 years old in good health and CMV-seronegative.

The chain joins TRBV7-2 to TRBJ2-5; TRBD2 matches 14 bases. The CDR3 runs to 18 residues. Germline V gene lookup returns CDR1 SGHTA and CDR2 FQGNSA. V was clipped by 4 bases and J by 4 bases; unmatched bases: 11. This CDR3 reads CASSSRLAGGSAVETQYF. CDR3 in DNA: TGTGCCAGCAGCTCCCGACTAGCGGGAGGGTCTGCGGTAGAGACCCAGTACTTC.

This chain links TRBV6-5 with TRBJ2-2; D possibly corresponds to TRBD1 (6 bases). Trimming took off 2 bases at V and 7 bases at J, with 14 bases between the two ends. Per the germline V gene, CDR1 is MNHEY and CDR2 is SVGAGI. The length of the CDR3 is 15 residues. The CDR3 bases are TGTGCCAGCAGTTACATGGGACACCTTGGCGGGGAGCTGTTTTTT. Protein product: CASSYMGHLGGELFF.

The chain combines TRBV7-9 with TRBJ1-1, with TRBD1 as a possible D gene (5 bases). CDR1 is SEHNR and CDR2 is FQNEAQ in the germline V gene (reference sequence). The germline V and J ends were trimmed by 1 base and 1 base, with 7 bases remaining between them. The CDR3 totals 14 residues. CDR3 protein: CASSLGQKNTEAFF. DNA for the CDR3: TGTGCCAGCAGCTTAGGACAGAAGAACACTGAAGCTTTCTTT.

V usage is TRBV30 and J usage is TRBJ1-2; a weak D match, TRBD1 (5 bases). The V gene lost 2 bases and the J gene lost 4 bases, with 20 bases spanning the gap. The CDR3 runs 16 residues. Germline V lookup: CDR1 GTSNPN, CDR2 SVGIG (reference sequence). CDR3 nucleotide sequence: TGTGCCTGGAGTCTCATAAACCTCGGACACATCTATGGCTACACCTTC. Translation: CAWSLINLGHIYGYTF.

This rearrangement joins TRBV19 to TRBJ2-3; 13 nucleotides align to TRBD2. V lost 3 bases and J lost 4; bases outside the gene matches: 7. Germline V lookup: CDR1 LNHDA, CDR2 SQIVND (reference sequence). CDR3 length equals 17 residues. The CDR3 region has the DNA TGTGCCAGTAGTATGAGGACTAGCGGGAGTAGCGCAGATACGCAGTATTTT. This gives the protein CASSMRTSGSSADTQYF.

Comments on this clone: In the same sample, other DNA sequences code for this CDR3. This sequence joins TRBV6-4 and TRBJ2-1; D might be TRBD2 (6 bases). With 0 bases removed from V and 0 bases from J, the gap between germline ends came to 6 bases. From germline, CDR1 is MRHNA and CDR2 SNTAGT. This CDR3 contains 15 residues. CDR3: CASSDSSGSYNEQFF. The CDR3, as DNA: TGTGCCAGCAGTGACTCTAGCGGCTCCTACAATGAGCAGTTCTTC.

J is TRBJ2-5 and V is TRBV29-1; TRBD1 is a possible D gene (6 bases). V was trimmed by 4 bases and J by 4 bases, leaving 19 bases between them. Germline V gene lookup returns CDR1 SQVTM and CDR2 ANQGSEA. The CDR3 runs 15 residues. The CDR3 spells CSVVQGPSTGETQYF. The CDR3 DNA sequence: TGCAGCGTTGTACAGGGTCCGTCGACGGGAGAGACCCAGTACTTC.

Here the CDR3 reads CASSESAVGPSDPPLYF. The CDR3 DNA reads TGTGCCAGCAGTGAATCCGCCGTTGGGCCTAGCGATCCCCCTCTGTACTTC. The V gene is TRBV25-1, the J gene TRBJ2-7, with D perhaps matching TRBD2 (6 bases). The germline gives CDR1 MGHDK, CDR2 SYGVNS. The V gene lost 1 base and the J gene lost 12 bases, with 28 bases spanning the gap. The CDR3 loop spans 17 amino acids.

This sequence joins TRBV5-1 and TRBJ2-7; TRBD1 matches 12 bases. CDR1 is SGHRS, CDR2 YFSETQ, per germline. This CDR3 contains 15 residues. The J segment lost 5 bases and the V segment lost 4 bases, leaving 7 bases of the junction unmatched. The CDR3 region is CASSGKGQGANEQYF. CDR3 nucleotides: TGCGCCAGCAGCGGAAAGGGACAGGGGGCCAACGAGCAGTACTTC.

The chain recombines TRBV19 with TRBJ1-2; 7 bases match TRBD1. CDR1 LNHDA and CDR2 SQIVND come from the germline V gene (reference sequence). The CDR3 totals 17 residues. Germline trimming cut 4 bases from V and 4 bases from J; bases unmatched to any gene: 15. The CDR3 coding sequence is TGTGCCAGTAGTACCTTACCGGGACAGTCGAGCCGCTATGGCTACACCTTC. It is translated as CASSTLPGQSSRYGYTF.

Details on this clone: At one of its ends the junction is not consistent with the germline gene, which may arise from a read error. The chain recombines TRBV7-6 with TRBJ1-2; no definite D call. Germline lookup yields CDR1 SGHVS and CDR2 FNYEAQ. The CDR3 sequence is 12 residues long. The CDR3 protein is CASSLQGGGHTF. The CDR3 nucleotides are TGTGCCAGCAGCTTACAAGGAGGTGGCCACACCTTC.

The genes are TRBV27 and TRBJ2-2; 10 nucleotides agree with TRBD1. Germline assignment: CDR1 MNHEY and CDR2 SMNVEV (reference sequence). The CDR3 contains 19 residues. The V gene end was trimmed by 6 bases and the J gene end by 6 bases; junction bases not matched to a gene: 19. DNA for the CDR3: TGTGCCAGCAGACGTTTCTCTTCCGGGGGACAGGGGTTACCCGGGGAGCTGTTTTTT. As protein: CASRRFSSGGQGLPGELFF.

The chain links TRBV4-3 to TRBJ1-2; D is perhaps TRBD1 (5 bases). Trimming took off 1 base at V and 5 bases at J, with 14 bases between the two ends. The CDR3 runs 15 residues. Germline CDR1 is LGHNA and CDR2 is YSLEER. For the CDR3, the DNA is TGCGCCAGCAGCCAAGCGATGGGGCCAGAATATGGCTACACCTTC. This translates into CASSQAMGPEYGYTF.

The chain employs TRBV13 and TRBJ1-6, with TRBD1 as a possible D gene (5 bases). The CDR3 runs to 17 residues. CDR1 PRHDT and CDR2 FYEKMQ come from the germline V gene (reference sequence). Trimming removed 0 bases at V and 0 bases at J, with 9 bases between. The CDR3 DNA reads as TGTGCCAGCAGCTTAGGCGACAGCCACTCCTATAATTCACCCCTCCACTTT. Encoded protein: CASSLGDSHSYNSPLHF.

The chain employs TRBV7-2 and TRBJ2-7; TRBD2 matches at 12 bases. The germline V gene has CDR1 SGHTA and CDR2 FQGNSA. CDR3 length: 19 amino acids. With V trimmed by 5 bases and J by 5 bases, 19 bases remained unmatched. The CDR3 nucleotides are TGTGCCAGCAGCCTCCTCCGGCGGGCTAGCGGGAGGGAGGAGGACGAGCAGTACTTC. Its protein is CASSLLRRASGREEDEQYF.

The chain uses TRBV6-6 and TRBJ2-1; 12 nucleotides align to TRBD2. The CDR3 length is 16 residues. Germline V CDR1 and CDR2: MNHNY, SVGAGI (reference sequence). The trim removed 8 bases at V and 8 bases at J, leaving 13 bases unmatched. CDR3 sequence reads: CASASFSTSGSDEQFF. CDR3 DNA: TGTGCCAGCGCTAGCTTCTCGACTAGCGGGAGTGATGAGCAGTTCTTC.

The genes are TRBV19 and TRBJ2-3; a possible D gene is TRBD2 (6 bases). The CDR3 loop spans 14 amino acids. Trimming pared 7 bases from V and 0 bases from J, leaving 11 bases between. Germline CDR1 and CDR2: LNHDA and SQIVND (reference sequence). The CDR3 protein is CASKLGTSTDTQYF. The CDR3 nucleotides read TGTGCCAGTAAACTAGGGACTAGCACAGATACGCAGTATTTT.

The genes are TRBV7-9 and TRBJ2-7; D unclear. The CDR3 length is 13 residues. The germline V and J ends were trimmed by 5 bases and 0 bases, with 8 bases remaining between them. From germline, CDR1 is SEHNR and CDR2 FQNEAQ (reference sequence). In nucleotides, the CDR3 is TGTGCCAGCAGCCTAGATAGCTCCTACGAGCAGTACTTC. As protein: CASSLDSSYEQYF.